A selection of T cell receptor beta chains follows, all from one sample in a study of T-cell reconstitution after alpha-beta-depleted transplantation in children. TCRdb passed the PCR reads through MiXCR, listing each CDR3 protein once. The sample has 190,000 or so distinct CDR3 sequences, about 6.4% seen once. Source: PBMCs from the stem cell graft donor, taken from the stem cell graft. Receptor source: a human donor who donated a stem cell graft to a child with Wiskott-Aldrich syndrome. The CDR3 runs from the conserved cysteine through the conserved F or W. The D gene is left open where the match is weak. Rows give clone size only sometimes, using once, few, many, or a class for an expanded clone.

V	size	D	J	CDR3	DNA
TRBV10-3	many	.	TRBJ2-7	CAIRAGTGTYEQYF	TGTGCCATCAGGGCCGGGACGGGGACCTACGAGCAGTACTTC
TRBV5-1	many	.	TRBJ2-5	CASSLGVETQYF	TGCGCCAGCAGCTTGGGTGTGGAGACCCAGTACTTC
TRBV7-2	many	.	TRBJ1-1	CASSFTGISNTEAFF	TGTGCCAGCAGCTTTACAGGGATCTCGAACACTGAAGCTTTCTTT
TRBV4-2	many	TRBD1	TRBJ2-1	CASSRTGQGPYNEQFF	TGTGCCAGCAGCCGGACGGGACAGGGGCCCTACAATGAGCAGTTCTTC
TRBV2	many	.	TRBJ2-2	CASKSEGGGGGGELFF	TGTGCCAGCAAGTCGGAGGGGGGGGGCGGAGGCGGGGAGCTGTTTTTT
TRBV2	once	TRBD1	TRBJ1-2	CASRGLMGQGNYGYTF	TGTGCCAGCAGAGGACTGATGGGACAGGGGAACTATGGCTACACCTTC
TRBV7-9	many	TRBD1	TRBJ1-1	CASSPPTTGRTEAFF	TGTGCCAGCAGCCCGCCAACGACAGGGCGGACTGAAGCTTTCTTT
TRBV7-2	.	TRBD1	TRBJ1-3	CASSPDRGSGNTIYF	TGTGCCAGCAGCCCTGACAGGGGTTCGGGGAACACCATATATTTT
TRBV29-1	many	.	TRBJ2-7	CSYRGLPNEQYF	TGCAGTTACAGGGGACTCCCTAACGAGCAGTACTTC
TRBV2	.	.	TRBJ1-2	CASSYRVLDGYTF	TGTGCCAGCAGTTACAGGGTTCTGGATGGCTACACCTTC
TRBV25-1	.	TRBD1	TRBJ1-6	CASKMTGGDGNSPLHF	TGTGCCAGCAAAATGACAGGGGGCGATGGTAATTCACCCCTCCACTTT
TRBV9	few	TRBD1	TRBJ1-1	CASSVIDRGNTEAFF	TGTGCCAGCAGCGTAATAGACAGGGGGAACACTGAAGCTTTCTTT
TRBV7-2	many	TRBD1	TRBJ2-5	CASSRGGTGQRETQYF	TGTGCCAGCAGCAGAGGAGGGACAGGGCAGCGGGAGACCCAGTACTTC
TRBV5-1	many	.	TRBJ2-1	CASSLEAGLSYNEQFF	TGCGCCAGCAGCTTGGAGGCAGGGCTGTCCTACAATGAGCAGTTCTTC
TRBV20-1	many	TRBD2	TRBJ2-7	CSARVSGRAYEQYF	TGCAGTGCTAGAGTTTCGGGGAGGGCCTACGAGCAGTACTTC
TRBV21-1	many	.	TRBJ2-1	CASSLQQGFTYNEQFF	TGTGCCAGCAGTCTACAACAGGGGTTCACCTACAATGAGCAGTTCTTC
TRBV6-5	few	TRBD2	TRBJ2-5	CASSYSSKRERETQYF	TGTGCCAGCAGTTACTCCTCGAAGCGGGAGCGAGAGACCCAGTACTTC
TRBV7-9	many	TRBD1	TRBJ2-5	CASSLATGGLKTQYF	TGTGCCAGCAGCTTAGCGACAGGGGGCTTGAAGACCCAGTACTTC
TRBV5-1	many	.	TRBJ1-1	CASARSDTEAFF	TGCGCCAGCGCCCGATCGGACACTGAAGCTTTCTTT
TRBV5-1	many	TRBD1	TRBJ1-2	CASSLSSWTGTVESHYGYTF	TGCGCCAGCAGCTTGTCTTCTTGGACCGGGACAGTCGAATCCCACTATGGCTACACCTTC
TRBV18	many	TRBD1	TRBJ2-5	CASSPPGQYQETQYF	TGTGCCAGCTCACCACCGGGACAGTACCAAGAGACCCAGTACTTC
TRBV5-1	.	.	TRBJ2-6	CASSLATGSGANVLTF	TGCGCCAGCAGCTTGGCCACAGGCTCTGGGGCCAACGTCCTGACTTTC
TRBV5-5	.	TRBD1	TRBJ2-7	CASSFPGTGAYEQYF	TGTGCCAGCAGCTTTCCCGGGACAGGAGCCTACGAGCAGTACTTC
TRBV9	many	TRBD1	TRBJ1-2	CASSVTMDRVYGYTF	TGTGCCAGCAGCGTAACTATGGACAGGGTCTATGGCTACACCTTC
TRBV29-1	many	.	TRBJ2-1	CSEARSSSYNEQFF	TGCAGCGAAGCCCGCAGTAGCTCCTACAATGAGCAGTTCTTC
TRBV4-3	many	.	TRBJ2-2	CASSQVARAGGELFF	TGCGCCAGCAGCCAAGTGGCCAGGGCGGGCGGGGAGCTGTTTTTT
TRBV15	many	.	TRBJ2-6	CATSRGGSGANVLTF	TGTGCCACCAGCAGAGGAGGGTCAGGGGCCAACGTCCTGACTTTC
TRBV2	few	.	TRBJ2-1	CASNPAGGFYNEQFF	TGTGCCAGCAATCCCGCCGGAGGGTTTTACAATGAGCAGTTCTTC
TRBV14	.	TRBD2	TRBJ2-7	CASSQELAGNPYF	TGTGCCAGCAGCCAAGAACTAGCGGGGAATCCTTACTTC
TRBV5-1	many	.	TRBJ2-1	CASSLEFRPIDEQFF	TGCGCCAGCAGCTTGGAGTTCCGCCCGATCGATGAGCAGTTCTTC
TRBV30	.	.	TRBJ2-7	CAWSSGHNLYEQYF	TGTGCCTGGAGCTCGGGTCATAATTTGTACGAGCAGTACTTC
TRBV14	.	.	TRBJ2-7	CASSQGIGEREQYF	TGTGCCAGCAGCCAAGGCATCGGGGAACGCGAGCAGTACTTC
TRBV6-5	many	.	TRBJ2-3	CASSRDGGVAQDTQYF	TGTGCCAGCAGCCGCGATGGCGGAGTGGCACAAGATACGCAGTATTTT
TRBV5-1	.	.	TRBJ2-2	CASSTGERVNTGELFF	TGCGCCAGCAGCACAGGTGAAAGGGTGAACACCGGGGAGCTGTTTTTT
TRBV6-5	few	.	TRBJ1-1	CASSYSRTAWNTEAFF	TGTGCCAGCAGTTACTCTAGGACAGCCTGGAACACTGAAGCTTTCTTT
TRBV12-3/TRBV12-4	.	.	TRBJ1-1	CASSFFWEIAFF	TGTGCCAGCAGTTTTTTCTGGGAGATAGCTTTCTTT
TRBV7-9	many	TRBD1	TRBJ2-7	CASSSTQGFSYEQYF	TGTGCCAGCAGCTCGACACAGGGGTTCTCCTACGAGCAGTACTTC
TRBV4-3	many	TRBD2	TRBJ2-7	CASSQAVAGENHEQYF	TGCGCCAGCAGCCAAGCAGTGGCGGGAGAGAATCACGAGCAGTACTTC
TRBV20-1	many	.	TRBJ2-1	CSAPGRVYNEQFF	TGCAGTGCCCCTGGGCGGGTCTACAATGAGCAGTTCTTC
TRBV7-2	many	.	TRBJ1-5	CASSLWGDQPQHF	TGTGCCAGCAGCTTATGGGGCGACCAGCCCCAGCATTTT
TRBV13	.	TRBD1	TRBJ2-2	CASSIWDSVSQSVNTGELFF	TGTGCCAGCAGCATCTGGGACAGCGTATCGCAATCAGTGAACACCGGGGAGCTGTTTTTT
TRBV3-1	.	.	TRBJ1-2	CASSQLRGYGYTF	TGTGCCAGCAGCCAATTGAGGGGTTATGGCTACACCTTC
TRBV3-1	many	.	TRBJ1-2	CASSQDLGILLLYGYTF	TGTGCCAGCAGCCAAGATCTAGGGATTCTACTTCTCTATGGCTACACCTTC
TRBV24-1	few	TRBD1	TRBJ1-2	CATGGAGYGYTF	TGTGCCACAGGGGGCGCAGGGTATGGCTACACCTTC
TRBV25-1	many	.	TRBJ1-2	CASSEGLSGYTF	TGTGCCAGCAGTGAGGGGTTAAGTGGCTACACCTTC
TRBV20-1	many	TRBD2	TRBJ2-1	CSALTSGRLNEQFF	TGCAGTGCTTTGACTAGCGGGAGACTAAATGAGCAGTTCTTC
TRBV7-8	many	.	TRBJ2-1	CASSLEEAQFF	TGTGCCAGCAGCTTAGAGGAGGCGCAGTTCTTC
TRBV5-6	many	TRBD2	TRBJ2-1	CASSQAPVTSGYNEQFF	TGTGCCAGCAGCCAAGCACCGGTGACTAGCGGTTACAATGAGCAGTTCTTC
TRBV29-1	many	.	TRBJ1-6	CSAKTGNSPLHF	TGCAGCGCCAAAACAGGGAATTCACCCCTCCACTTT
TRBV9	.	TRBD2	TRBJ2-7	CASSFGLAEPYEQYF	TGTGCCAGCAGCTTTGGACTAGCGGAACCCTACGAGCAGTACTTC
TRBV5-1	few	TRBD1	TRBJ2-1	CASSLLQGPYNEQFF	TGCGCCAGCAGCTTGTTACAGGGGCCCTACAATGAGCAGTTCTTC
TRBV7-8	few	TRBD1	TRBJ1-6	CASSLLTAGQGKSNNSPLHF	TGTGCCAGCAGCTTACTAACCGCGGGACAGGGCAAAAGCAATAATTCACCCCTCCACTTT
TRBV6-5	many	.	TRBJ1-1	CASSTQREAFF	TGTGCCAGCAGTACACAGCGCGAAGCTTTCTTT
TRBV12-3/TRBV12-4	many	.	TRBJ2-7	CASSIEGLAGDEQYF	TGTGCCAGCAGTATAGAGGGCCTAGCCGGCGACGAGCAGTACTTC
TRBV7-2	.	.	TRBJ2-2	CASSLRLSTTGELFF	TGTGCCAGCAGCTTACGACTATCCACCACCGGGGAGCTGTTTTTT
TRBV7-9	few	TRBD1	TRBJ2-7	CASSYHPGQGIDEQYF	TGTGCCAGCAGCTATCATCCGGGACAGGGCATTGATGAGCAGTACTTC
TRBV20-1	.	TRBD1	TRBJ2-1	CCASIPGTGLYSEQFF	TGCTGTGCTAGCATTCCCGGGACAGGGCTTTATAGTGAGCAGTTCTTC
TRBV30	.	.	TRBJ2-2	CAQTDSGELFF	TGTGCCCAGACAGACTCCGGGGAGCTGTTTTTT
TRBV5-1	many	TRBD1	TRBJ1-1	CASSWGTGATFEAFF	TGCGCCAGCAGCTGGGGGACAGGGGCCACGTTCGAAGCTTTCTTT